These 29 T cell receptor beta chains were all obtained from the same sample, sequenced in a study of cytomegalovirus exposure and HLA in healthy donors. The primer mix had 60 Vbeta and 13 Jbeta primers. Libraries were prepared by immunoSEQ multiplex PCR; TCRdb keeps only in-frame clonotypes and omits some of them. The sample shows 120,000 to 150,000 clones, about 64% of them seen only once. Specimen: PBMCs. These receptors were taken from a woman aged 30 to 39 in good health and CMV-seropositive.

The rearrangement joins TRBV6-6 to TRBJ2-5, with 10 bases lining up with TRBD1. TRBJ2-7 matches the DNA end more closely, so the J call is doubtful. The CDR3 sequence is 15 residues long. Germline V gene sequence: CDR1 MNHNY, CDR2 SVGAGI (reference sequence). The CDR3 reads CASSYSIWTGGEQYF. In DNA, the CDR3 is TGTGCCAGCAGTTACTCGATCTGGACAGGGGGCGAGCAGTACTTC.

The chain joins TRBV2 to TRBJ2-5; maybe TRBD2 (5 bases). Trimming took 6 bases from V and 5 from J, leaving 19 bases between them. CDR3 length: 15 amino acids. Per germline, CDR1 SNHLY and CDR2 FYNNEI. The CDR3 nucleotides read TGTGCCAGCAGCGCTGGGCCCAATCCGGGGGAGACCCAGTACTTC. Residues: CASSAGPNPGETQYF.

The chain uses TRBV5-1 and TRBJ1-1; perhaps TRBD1 as D (5 bases). The germline gives CDR1 SGHRS, CDR2 YFSETQ. Trimming cost V 2 bases and J 0 bases, with 11 bases left between them. CDR3 length equals 15 residues. The CDR3 DNA reads as TGCGCCAGCAGCTTCGGGGGGGGAATGAACACTGAAGCTTTCTTT. The encoded protein is CASSFGGGMNTEAFF.

The chain combines TRBV6-1 with TRBJ2-5; 7 bases are a match to TRBD1. The J call may be faulty, since TRBJ2-7 better matches the DNA end. The V gene's germline CDR1 is MNHNS and CDR2 SASEGT. The CDR3 totals 18 residues. The CDR3 DNA reads as TGTGCCAGCAGTGAAGCGGTGTTCATGTCCGGGACAGTCTACGAGCAGTACTTC. This translates into CASSEAVFMSGTVYEQYF.

The chain carries TRBV9 and TRBJ2-2; tentative D call: TRBD1 (6 bases). Deletions cut 4 bases from V and 0 bases from J, with 16 bases between. Germline V gene data show CDR1 as SGDLS and CDR2 as YYNGEE. CDR3 length: 17 amino acids. The chain's CDR3 is CASSPFWDISNTGELFF. Here the CDR3 DNA reads TGTGCCAGCAGCCCCTTTTGGGACATATCGAACACCGGGGAGCTGTTTTTT.

This clone was counted between two and nine times. This chain links TRBV30 with TRBJ2-2; D might be TRBD1 (6 bases). The germline V gene has CDR1 GTSNPN and CDR2 SVGIG (reference sequence). Trimming pared 5 bases from V and 7 bases from J, leaving 11 bases between. This CDR3 is 12 amino acids long. As DNA, the CDR3 is TGTGCCTGGGGACAGAGCTACGGGGAGCTGTTTTTT. Translated, it gives CAWGQSYGELFF.

The rearrangement uses TRBV7-9 and TRBJ2-7; perhaps TRBD2 as D (6 bases). This CDR3 is built from 12 residues. The V and J ends lost 8 bases and 5 bases respectively, with 13 bases between them. Germline loops: CDR1 SEHNR, CDR2 FQNEAQ (reference sequence). DNA of the CDR3: TGTGCCAGCTCGGGAGTGGGGGACGAGCAGTACTTC. Translation gives CASSGVGDEQYF.

This sequence joins TRBV7-8 and TRBJ1-5, with D possibly TRBD1 on 6 matching bases. The CDR3 spans 17 residues. The ends were cut back, 2 bases at V and 5 bases at J, with 19 bases in the middle. Germline lookup yields CDR1 SGHVS and CDR2 FQNEAQ. CDR3 sequence (DNA): TGTGCCAGCAGCTTACTACAGGGTCACTCCTTCTATCAGCCCCAGCATTTT. Its protein is CASSLLQGHSFYQPQHF.

The J gene is TRBJ2-7, the V gene TRBV7-8; 7 positions match TRBD1. Looked up from germline, CDR1 is SGHVS and CDR2 is FQNEAQ. The V gene end was trimmed by 2 bases and the J gene end by 3 bases; junction bases not matched to a gene: 10. CDR3 length: 16 residues. Written as DNA, the CDR3 is TGTGCCAGCAGCTTATTCCCGGGACAGTACCACTACGAGCAGTACTTC. Its translation: CASSLFPGQYHYEQYF.

This chain connects TRBV2 to TRBJ2-4; D not resolved. The CDR3 covers 15 residues. Trimming removed 8 bases at V and 0 bases at J, with 14 bases between. Germline assignment: CDR1 SNHLY and CDR2 FYNNEI. The DNA of the CDR3 is TGTGCCAGCCGGCGGATATTTTTAGCCAAAAACATTCAGTACTTC. It is translated as CASRRIFLAKNIQYF. Drawing the rest from reference TRBV2 and TRBJ2-4, the complete variable domain is EPEVTQTPSHQVTQMGQEVILRCVPISNHLYFYWYRQILGQKVEFLVSFYNNEISEKSEIFDDQFSVERPDGSNFTLKIRSTKLEDSAMYFCASRRIFLAKNIQYFGAGTRLSVL.

This chain links TRBV19 with TRBJ1-5; 8 bases match TRBD1. The V segment lost 6 bases and the J segment 0 bases; nucleotides outside the gene matches: 10. Germline V lookup: CDR1 LNHDA, CDR2 SQIVND (reference sequence). The CDR3 spans 17 residues. CDR3 residues: CASSGGTGHYSNQPQHF. The CDR3, as DNA: TGTGCCAGTAGCGGGGGGACAGGACATTATAGCAATCAGCCCCAGCATTTT.

This clone was observed once. The V and J genes are TRBV5-1 and TRBJ1-1, with 7 bases lining up with TRBD1. Germline CDR1 is SGHRS and CDR2 is YFSETQ. The CDR3 length is 15 residues. Unmatched junction bases numbered 10, after V lost 4 bases and J lost 4 bases. CDR3: CASSRHDRAFTEAFF. For the CDR3, the DNA is TGCGCCAGCAGCCGGCACGACAGGGCATTCACTGAAGCTTTCTTT. Looking up the rest from reference TRBV5-1 and TRBJ1-1 gives the full variable domain: KAGVTQTPRYLIKTRGQQVTLSCSPISGHRSVSWYQQTPGQGLQFLFEYFSETQRNKGNFPGRFSGRQFSNSRSEMNVSTLELGDSALYLCASSRHDRAFTEAFFGQGTRLTVV.

A note on this clone: This sample includes further DNA sequences coding for the same CDR3. J is TRBJ1-1 and V is TRBV11-2; 7 bases are shared with TRBD1. CDR3 length: 15 residues. Per germline, CDR1 SGHAT and CDR2 FQNNGV. With 1 base clipped from V and 2 bases from J, the junction kept 4 bases outside the gene matches. CDR3 nucleotides: TGTGCCAGCAGCTTAGGGCGGGACAGAAACACTGAAGCTTTCTTT. This translates into CASSLGRDRNTEAFF.

V and J are TRBV2 and TRBJ2-3, with TRBD2 identical over 8 bases. The length of the CDR3 is 16 residues. The germline gives CDR1 SNHLY, CDR2 FYNNEI. V dropped 3 bases and J dropped 1; count of bases not matched to a gene: 6. The CDR3 loop reads CASSDEREMGTDTQYF. The DNA for the CDR3 is TGTGCCAGCAGTGACGAGCGGGAGATGGGCACAGATACGCAGTATTTT.

The chain recombines TRBV5-6 with TRBJ2-7; 8 nucleotides line up with TRBD2. Germline assignment: CDR1 SGHDT and CDR2 YYEEEE. The CDR3 spans 13 residues. V lost 7 bases and J lost 3; bases outside the gene matches: 6. The CDR3 DNA is TGTGCCAGCTCGAGCGGGGGATTCTACGAGCAGTACTTC. Amino acid sequence: CASSSGGFYEQYF.

Only a few counts were recorded for this clone. As DNA, the CDR3 is TGTGCCAGCAGCTCTATTGGACAGGGCCATGGCTACACCTTC. This sequence encodes CASSSIGQGHGYTF. The rearrangement links TRBV5-4 to TRBJ1-2; TRBD1 aligns across 8 bases. CDR1 is SGHNT and CDR2 is YYREEE in the germline V gene (reference sequence). V dropped 3 bases and J dropped 6; count of bases not matched to a gene: 7. The CDR3 is 14 residues long.

As regards this clone: Relative to the germline gene, one junction end is altered; a read error may explain this. V usage is TRBV2 and J usage is TRBJ2-7; weak D call: TRBD2 (6 bases). The CDR3 loop spans 12 amino acids. Per germline, CDR1 SNHLY and CDR2 FYNNEI. In nucleotides, the CDR3 is TGTGCCAGCAGGGGAACTAGCCCCTGGTTTCGCTTC. It codes for CASRGTSPWFRF.

This clone was seen only once. The chain links TRBV5-4 to TRBJ2-3; TRBD2 agrees at 8 bases. The V segment lost 2 bases and the J segment 4 bases; nucleotides outside the gene matches: 6. Looked up from germline, CDR1 is SGHNT and CDR2 is YYREEE (reference sequence). The CDR3 has 15 residues. The CDR3 loop reads CASSFAGGVADTQYF. CDR3 DNA sequence: TGTGCCAGCAGCTTCGCGGGGGGTGTGGCAGATACGCAGTATTTT.

For this clone: The same CDR3 is also encoded by other DNA sequences in this sample. The chain employs TRBV7-2 and TRBJ2-7; 8 bases agree with TRBD1. The CDR3 totals 14 residues. Trimming cost V 3 bases and J 3 bases; bases outside gene matches: 4. Germline V gene sequence: CDR1 SGHTA, CDR2 FQGNSA. DNA for the CDR3: TGTGCCAGCAGCTTGTCAGGGGGCGGCTACGAGCAGTACTTC. Translated, it gives CASSLSGGGYEQYF. Combining the CDR3 with reference TRBV7-2 and TRBJ2-7 gives the whole variable domain GAGVSQSPSNKVTEKGKDVELRCDPISGHTALYWYRQSLGQGLEFLIYFQGNSAPDKSGLPSDRFSAERTGGSVSTLTIQRTQQEDSAVYLCASSLSGGGYEQYFGPGTRLTVT.

This clone was detected only a few times. This chain uses TRBV30 with TRBJ2-5; D is ambiguous. V shed 5 bases and J shed 7 bases, with 17 bases lying between them. Germline lookup yields CDR1 GTSNPN and CDR2 SVGIG (reference sequence). The CDR3 is 13 residues long. The CDR3 protein is CAWDGSAARTQYF. The CDR3 nucleotides are TGTGCCTGGGACGGCAGCGCTGCGAGGACCCAGTACTTC.

The V call is TRBV30, the J call TRBJ2-7; perhaps TRBD1 as D (5 bases). This CDR3 comprises 14 residues. V dropped 2 bases and J dropped 1 base, with 12 bases sitting between them. CDR1 and CDR2 from the germline V gene are GTSNPN and SVGIG (reference sequence). The CDR3 bases are TGTGCCTGGAGTTTGGACATCTCATCCTACGAGCAGTACTTC. This translates into CAWSLDISSYEQYF.

V usage is TRBV19 and J usage is TRBJ1-1; D unclear. The germline CDR1 and CDR2 sequences are LNHDA and SQIVND (reference sequence). The V end was cut by 2 bases, the J end by 4 bases, with 8 bases between. The CDR3 has 13 amino acids. The CDR3 nucleotides are TGTGCCAGTAGTATAAGTTACGGCACTGAAGCTTTCTTT. Amino acid sequence: CASSISYGTEAFF.

Remarks on this clone: The sample contains more than one DNA sequence encoding this CDR3. V gene TRBV6-5 combines with J gene TRBJ1-2; 9 nucleotides line up with TRBD1. The V gene's germline CDR1 is MNHEY and CDR2 SVGAGI. With 4 bases clipped from V and 2 bases from J, the junction kept 2 bases outside the gene matches. There are 14 residues in the CDR3. The CDR3 here is CASSSGQGNYGYTF. The DNA of the CDR3 is TGTGCCAGCAGTTCAGGACAGGGGAACTATGGCTACACCTTC.

J is TRBJ1-2 and V is TRBV6-1; maybe TRBD1 (5 bases). CDR3 length equals 14 residues. The V end lost 6 bases, the J end lost 4 bases, and 15 bases lay between the germline ends. Germline loops: CDR1 MNHNS, CDR2 SASEGT. Here the CDR3 reads CASRGDSVRYGYTF. DNA for the CDR3: TGTGCCAGCAGGGGGGACTCGGTCCGCTATGGCTACACCTTC.

V gene TRBV19 combines with J gene TRBJ2-7; the match to TRBD1 covers 7 bases. The CDR3 is made up of 14 amino acids. V gave up 8 bases and J gave up 2 bases; unmatched junction bases: 9. Germline CDR1 is LNHDA and CDR2 is SQIVND (reference sequence). CDR3 residues: CASSKRTGTYEQYF. CDR3 coding DNA: TGTGCCAGTTCGAAGCGGACAGGAACCTACGAGCAGTACTTC.

This clone appeared a few times. This chain uses TRBV28 with TRBJ2-7, with 7 bases aligning to TRBD2. Germline CDR1 reads MDHEN; CDR2 reads SYDVKM. V lost 4 bases to trimming and J lost 4 bases; unmatched junction nucleotides: 10. This CDR3 contains 15 residues. CDR3 in DNA: TGTGCCAGCAGTTCTGGGGCTAGCGGTGAGTACGAGCAGTACTTC. This translates into CASSSGASGEYEQYF. Full variable domain (rest looked up from reference TRBV28 and TRBJ2-7): DVKVTQSSRYLVKRTGEKVFLECVQDMDHENMFWYRQDPGLGLRLIYFSYDVKMKEKGDIPEGYSVSREKKERFSLILESASTNQTSMYLCASSSGASGEYEQYFGPGTRLTVT.

The chain uses TRBV18 and TRBJ1-4, with TRBD1 matching over 8 bases. The CDR3 is 17 amino acids. V was clipped by 2 bases and J by 7 bases; unmatched bases: 12. Germline V gene data show CDR1 as KGHSH and CDR2 as LQKENI. The CDR3 coding sequence is TGTGCCAGCTCACCAAGCTTGGCAGGGGGCTTTGGTGAAAAACTGTTTTTT. Amino acid sequence: CASSPSLAGGFGEKLFF.

This chain links TRBV29-1 with TRBJ2-6; 7 bases map to TRBD1. Germline CDR1 reads SQVTM; CDR2 reads ANQGSEA. The junction had 10 bases not matched to a gene; V was cut back by 4 bases and J by 4 bases. The CDR3 totals 16 residues. CDR3 in amino acids: CSVGKVRGPGANVLTF. In nucleotides, the CDR3 is TGCAGCGTTGGTAAAGTAAGGGGGCCCGGGGCCAACGTCCTGACTTTC.

The V and J genes are TRBV5-4 and TRBJ1-1, with D possibly being TRBD1 (6 bases). The V end was cut by 0 bases, the J end by 7 bases, with 13 bases between. The length of the CDR3 is 14 residues. Germline V gene sequence: CDR1 SGHNT, CDR2 YYREEE (reference sequence). CDR3 sequence reads: CASSLEGGEVEAFF. In nucleotides, the CDR3 is TGTGCCAGCAGCTTGGAAGGGGGTGAAGTTGAAGCTTTCTTT.